This TCR beta chain was captured by sequencing in a study of cytomegalovirus exposure and HLA in healthy donors. Across the study: Of fewer than 450 genotyped donors, around 84% clustered with self-reported Caucasian donors.

This clone was found once. The PCR made use of 60 Vbeta and 13 Jbeta primers. Some clones are missing from TCRdb's copy, which holds only in-frame ones; the method was immunoSEQ multiplex PCR. The sample records roughly 160,000 clones, 85% being singletons. Trimming cost V 3 bases and J 5 bases; bases outside gene matches: 9. Germline V lookup: CDR1 SGHNT, CDR2 YENEEA. The CDR3 length is 16 residues. Sequenced material: PBMCs. This receptor was obtained from a man younger than 45 in good health and CMV-seropositive. The chain links TRBV11-3 to TRBJ2-1; TRBD1 matches at 8 bases. DNA of the CDR3: TGTGCCAGCAGCTTCAGGGGGCCCGCCGGCCACAATGAGCAGTTCTTC. This encodes CASSFRGPAGHNEQFF.